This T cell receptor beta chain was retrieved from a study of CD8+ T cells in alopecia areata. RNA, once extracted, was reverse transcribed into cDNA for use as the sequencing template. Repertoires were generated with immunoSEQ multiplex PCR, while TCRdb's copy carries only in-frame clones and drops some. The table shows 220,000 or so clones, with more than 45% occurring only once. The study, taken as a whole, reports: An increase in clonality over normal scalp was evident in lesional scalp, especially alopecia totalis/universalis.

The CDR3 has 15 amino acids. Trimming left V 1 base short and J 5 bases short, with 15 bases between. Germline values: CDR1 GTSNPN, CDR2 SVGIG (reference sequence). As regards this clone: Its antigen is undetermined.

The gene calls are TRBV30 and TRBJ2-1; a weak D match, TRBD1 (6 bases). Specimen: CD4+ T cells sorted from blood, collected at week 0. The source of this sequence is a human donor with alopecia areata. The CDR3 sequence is CAWSGVRDIHNEQFF. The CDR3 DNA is TGTGCCTGGAGTGGGGTCCGGGACATTCACAATGAGCAGTTCTTC. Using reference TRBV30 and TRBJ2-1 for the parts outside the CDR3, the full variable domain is SQTIHQWPATLVQPVGSPLSLECTVEGTSNPNLYWYRQAAGRGLQLLFYSVGIGQISSEVPQNLSASRPQDRQFILSSKKLLLSDSGFYLCAWSGVRDIHNEQFFGPGTRLTVL.